This entry is about one T cell receptor beta chain. The specificity of this receptor is unknown. Base qualities are not recorded, but no much larger clone differs from it by a single base. The sample comes from a study of OX40 agonist ivuxolimab in advanced cancers. Concerning the study at large: Ivuxolimab was a fully human IgG2 agonistic monoclonal antibody targeting the costimulatory receptor OX40 (CD134). The paper covers the monotherapy dose-escalation part of the phase I ivuxolimab trial, which included N ≈ 50 patients. The purpose of peripheral TCRbeta sequencing was to test whether ivuxolimab changed TCR sequence diversity and led to clonal T-cell expansion. In the dose-escalation cohort, approximately 80% of patients were male, and the mean age was approximately 60 years with a range of about 20 to 79. Intravenous ivuxolimab was administered to patients every 2 weeks at six dose levels: 0.01, 0.1, 0.3, 1.5, 3 and 10 mg/kg. Among the roughly 50 dose-escalation patients, 19 had hepatocellular carcinoma, around 15 melanoma, 9 renal cell carcinoma and 9 head and neck cancer. Patients were allowed to have had prior anti-PD-1, anti-PD-L1 or anti-CTLA-4 therapy, and approximately 43% of the dose-escalation patients had previously received checkpoint inhibitors. Partial responses occurred in three dose-escalation patients, of whom one had hepatocellular carcinoma and two had cutaneous melanoma. The paper as a whole reports these results and caveats: Low levels of normalized T-cell clonal expansion were also seen in some nonresponding patients. Antigen specificity was not determined for the clonally expanded peripheral T cells. After ivuxolimab, CD8+ T cells had more expanded clones than CD4+ T cells on average. At doses of 0.1 to 3.0 mg/kg, clonal expansion of both CD4+ and CD8+ blood T cells was observed from baseline to week 6. In the 0.1-3.0 mg/kg groups, partial responders had among the lowest normalized peripheral clonal expansion, particularly in CD8+ T cells.

A distance of 9 bases separates the germline ends of V and J, which lose 4 bases and 6 bases respectively. As encoded in the germline V gene (reference sequence), CDR1 is GTSNPN while CDR2 is SVGIG. There are 12 amino acids in the CDR3, from cysteine to phenylalanine inclusive. Only the CDR3 portion is preserved as DNA: 36 bases, with reading frame beginning at the first base. The trial excluded patients who had a history of autoimmune disease or who were on systemic immunosuppression. Peripheral blood for TCR sequencing was collected from all dose cohorts at baseline, on cycle 4 day 1, and on cycle 7 day 1. Samples came from an open-label, multicenter, first-in-human phase I dose-escalation trial of ivuxolimab. Adults with locally advanced or metastatic melanoma, renal cell, hepatocellular, or head and neck squamous cell carcinoma were enrolled in the trial. Before TCR sequencing, CD4+ and CD8+ T cells were separately sorted from peripheral blood.

For sequencing of the TCRbeta CDR3 region, genomic DNA was extracted from the sorted cells. TCRbeta CDR3 regions were sequenced using the immunoSEQ Assay. TCRdb took this table from immuneACCESS and kept in-frame rearrangements with V and J called. Such tables lack part of the clones; where checked against another copy, unresolved V genes explain under half of the gap, and the rest is unexplained. A total of approximately 49,000 clones appear in this sample, about 81% of them only once. The ten largest account for 0.9% to 1.2% of the sample. The sequenced sample was CD4+ or CD8+ T cells sorted from blood, obtained in a trial of the OX40 agonist ivuxolimab. The rearranged segments are TRBV30 and TRBJ2-2; no confident D gene assignment can be made. The TCR originated in an adult with an advanced solid tumor such as melanoma, head and neck, liver or kidney cancer. The CDR3 has the sequence CAWTLGSGELFF. In nucleotides, the sequence is TGTGCCTGGACGTTGGGTTCCGGGGAGCTGTTTTTT.